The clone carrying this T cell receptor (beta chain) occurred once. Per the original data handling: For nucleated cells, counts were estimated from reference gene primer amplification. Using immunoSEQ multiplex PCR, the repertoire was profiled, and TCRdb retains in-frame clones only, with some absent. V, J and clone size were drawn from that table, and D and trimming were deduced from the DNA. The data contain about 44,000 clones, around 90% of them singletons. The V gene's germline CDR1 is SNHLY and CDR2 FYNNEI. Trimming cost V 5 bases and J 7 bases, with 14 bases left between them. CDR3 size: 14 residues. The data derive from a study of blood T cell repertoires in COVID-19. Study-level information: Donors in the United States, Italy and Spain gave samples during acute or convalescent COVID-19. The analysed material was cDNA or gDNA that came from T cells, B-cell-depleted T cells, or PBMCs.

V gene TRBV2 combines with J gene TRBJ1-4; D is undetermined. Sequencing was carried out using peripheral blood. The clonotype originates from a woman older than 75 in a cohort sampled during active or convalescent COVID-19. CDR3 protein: CASSPTDFGEKLFF. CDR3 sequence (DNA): TGTGCCAGCAGTCCCACTGACTTCGGTGAAAAACTGTTTTTT.